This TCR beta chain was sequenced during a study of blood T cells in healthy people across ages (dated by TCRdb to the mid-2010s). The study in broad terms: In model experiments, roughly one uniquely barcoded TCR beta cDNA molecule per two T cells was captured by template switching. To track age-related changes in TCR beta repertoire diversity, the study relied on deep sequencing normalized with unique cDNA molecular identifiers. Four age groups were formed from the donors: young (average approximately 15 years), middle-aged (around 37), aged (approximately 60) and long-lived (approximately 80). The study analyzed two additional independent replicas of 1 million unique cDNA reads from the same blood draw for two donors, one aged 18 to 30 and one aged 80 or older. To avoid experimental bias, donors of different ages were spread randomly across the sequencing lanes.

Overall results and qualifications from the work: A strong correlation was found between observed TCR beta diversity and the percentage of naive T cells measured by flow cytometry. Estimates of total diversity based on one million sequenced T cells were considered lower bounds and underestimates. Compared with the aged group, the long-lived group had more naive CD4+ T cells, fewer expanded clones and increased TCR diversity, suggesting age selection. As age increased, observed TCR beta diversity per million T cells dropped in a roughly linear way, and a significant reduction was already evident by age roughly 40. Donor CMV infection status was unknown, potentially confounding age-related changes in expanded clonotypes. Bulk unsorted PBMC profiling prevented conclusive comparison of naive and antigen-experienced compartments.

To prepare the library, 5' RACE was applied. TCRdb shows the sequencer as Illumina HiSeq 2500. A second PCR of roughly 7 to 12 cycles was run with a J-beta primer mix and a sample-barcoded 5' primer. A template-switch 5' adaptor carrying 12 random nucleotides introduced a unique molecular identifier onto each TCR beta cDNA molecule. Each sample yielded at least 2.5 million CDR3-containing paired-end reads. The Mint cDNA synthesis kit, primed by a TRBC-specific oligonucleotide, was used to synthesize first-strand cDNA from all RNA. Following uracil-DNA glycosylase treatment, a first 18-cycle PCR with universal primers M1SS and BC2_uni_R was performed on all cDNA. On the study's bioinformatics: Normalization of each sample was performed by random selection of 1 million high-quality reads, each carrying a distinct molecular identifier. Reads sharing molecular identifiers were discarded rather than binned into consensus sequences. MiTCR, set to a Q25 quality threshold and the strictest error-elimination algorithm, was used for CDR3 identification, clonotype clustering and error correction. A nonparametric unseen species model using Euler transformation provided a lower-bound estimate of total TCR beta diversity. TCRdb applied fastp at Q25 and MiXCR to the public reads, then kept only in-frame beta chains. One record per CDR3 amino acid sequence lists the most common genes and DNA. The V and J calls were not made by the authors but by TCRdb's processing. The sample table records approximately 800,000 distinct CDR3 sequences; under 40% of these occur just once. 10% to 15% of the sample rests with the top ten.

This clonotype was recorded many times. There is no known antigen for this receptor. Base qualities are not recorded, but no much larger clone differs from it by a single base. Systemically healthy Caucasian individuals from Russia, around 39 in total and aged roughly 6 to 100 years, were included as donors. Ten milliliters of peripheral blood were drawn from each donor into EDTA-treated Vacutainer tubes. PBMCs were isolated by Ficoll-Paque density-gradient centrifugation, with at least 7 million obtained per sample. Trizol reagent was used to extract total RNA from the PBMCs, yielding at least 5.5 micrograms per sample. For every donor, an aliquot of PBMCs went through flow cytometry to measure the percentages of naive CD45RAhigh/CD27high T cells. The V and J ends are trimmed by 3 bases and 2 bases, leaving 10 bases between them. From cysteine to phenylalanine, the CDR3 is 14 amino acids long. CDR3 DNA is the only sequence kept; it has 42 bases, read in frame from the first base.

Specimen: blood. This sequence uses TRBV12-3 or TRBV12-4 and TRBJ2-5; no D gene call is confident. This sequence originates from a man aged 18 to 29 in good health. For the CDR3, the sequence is CASSFVGRQETQYF. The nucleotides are TGTGCCAGCAGTTTCGTCGGCAGACAAGAGACCCAGTACTTC.